This TCR beta chain is drawn from a study of cytotoxic CD8 clonotypes in ibrutinib-treated CLL. Study-wide points: Clonality measured at baseline exceeded age-matched healthy donors, tracking circulating CD8+ T-cell counts. Once treatment began, public clonotypes, which were uncommon, contracted or stayed stable.

Assay: immunoSEQ multiplex PCR; the TCRdb copy retains only in-frame clones and omits some. The table records 200,000 to 250,000 clones, 75% to 85% of them present only once. A remark on this clone: The antigen is not known.

This CDR3 region has 14 residues. The germline gives CDR1 SEHNR, CDR2 FQNEAQ (reference sequence). V lost 1 base, J lost 7 bases, and 13 bases lay in between. This sequence joins TRBV7-9 and TRBJ2-5; D uncertain. The source is a human donor with chronic lymphocytic leukemia. The sequencing used PBMCs, collected after 12 months of ibrutinib treatment. The CDR3 nucleotides read TGTGCCAGCAGCTTAGGAGGTCAGGTCGGGACCCAGTACTTC. As protein: CASSLGGQVGTQYF.